These 22 T cell receptor beta chains came from one sample sequenced in a study of memory CD4+ T cells and cytomegalovirus serostatus. Assay used: immunoSEQ multiplex PCR; TCRdb lists only in-frame clones, some missing. The data contain 50,000 to 65,000 clones, about 78% of them singletons. Single viable CD3+CD4+CD8-CD45RO+ cells were sorted as the memory CD4+ T cells. The sample was memory CD4+ T cells from blood. These receptors were taken from an adult in good health and CMV-seronegative.

V is TRBV4-2 and J is TRBJ2-5; TRBD2 aligns across 11 bases. Germline trimming cut 4 bases from V and 0 bases from J; bases unmatched to any gene: 7. From germline, CDR1 is LGHNA and CDR2 YNFKEQ. This CDR3 comprises 17 residues. The CDR3 loop reads CASSLQPGLADQETQYF. In DNA, the CDR3 is TGTGCCAGCAGCCTACAACCGGGACTAGCGGACCAAGAGACCCAGTACTTC.

The rearrangement uses TRBV9 and TRBJ1-5; tentative D call: TRBD1 (5 bases). V lost 2 bases, J lost 4 bases, and 13 bases lay in between. CDR1 is SGDLS and CDR2 is YYNGEE in the germline V gene. This CDR3 is 15 amino acids long. The CDR3 DNA is TGTGCCAGCAGCGTTGACAGTACTCCGAATCAGCCCCAGCATTTT. Encoded protein: CASSVDSTPNQPQHF.

This clone has a handful of counts. The chain employs TRBV2 and TRBJ1-5; tentative D call: TRBD1 (5 bases). CDR3 length equals 14 residues. Trimming stripped 5 bases from V and 5 bases from J, with 13 bases between. Germline V gene sequence: CDR1 SNHLY, CDR2 FYNNEI. In DNA, the CDR3 is TGTGCCAGCAGTACCGGGACGGGGTATCAGCCCCAGCATTTT. Encoded protein: CASSTGTGYQPQHF.

This clone was recorded a few times. The CDR3 loop is CASSESGGIDDYGYTF. The CDR3 nucleotides are TGCGCCAGCAGTGAGTCGGGGGGAATAGATGATTATGGCTACACCTTC. This sequence joins TRBV10-1 and TRBJ1-2; D may be TRBD1 (5 bases). The germline CDR1 and CDR2 sequences are WNHNN and SYGVQD (reference sequence). CDR3 size: 16 residues. The V gene lost 0 bases and the J gene lost 5 bases, with 16 bases spanning the gap.

This clone was counted a few times. DNA of the CDR3: TGTGCCAGCAGCTTAGGAGGGGGGATAGGCTACACCTTC. Translated, it gives CASSLGGGIGYTF. The V gene is TRBV5-4, the J gene TRBJ1-2; maybe TRBD1 (6 bases). The V and J ends lost 2 bases and 8 bases respectively, with 13 bases between them. The CDR3 is 13 residues long. Per germline, CDR1 SGHNT and CDR2 YYREEE (reference sequence).

J is TRBJ1-2 and V is TRBV29-1; D may be TRBD1 (5 bases). The germline V gene encodes CDR1 SQVTM and CDR2 ANQGSEA. CDR3 size: 12 residues. The CDR3 spells CSTIRTSGGYTF. Here the CDR3 DNA reads TGCAGTACTATTCGGACATCCGGGGGCTACACCTTC.

This clone occurred a few times. The chain is built from TRBV6-6 and TRBJ1-1, with 7 bases that match TRBD1. Unmatched junction bases numbered 10, after V lost 10 bases and J lost 5 bases. CDR3 length equals 13 residues. The germline V gene encodes CDR1 MNHNY and CDR2 SVGAGI (reference sequence). As DNA, the CDR3 is TGTGCCACCGACCAGGGGGAGTTTACTGAAGCTTTCTTT. Translated: CATDQGEFTEAFF.

The V gene is TRBV7-2, the J gene TRBJ1-5; tentatively, D is TRBD1 (6 bases). The CDR3 is 16 residues long. CDR1 SGHTA and CDR2 FQGNSA come from the germline V gene. V lost 1 base and J lost 11, with 21 bases in between. This CDR3 is CASSLGWVGRTVTQHF. CDR3 nucleotides: TGTGCCAGCAGCTTAGGATGGGTGGGACGGACAGTAACCCAGCATTTT.

This sequence joins TRBV4-1 and TRBJ1-1; perhaps TRBD1 as D (6 bases). There are 14 residues in the CDR3. The V end lost 6 bases, the J end lost 3 bases, and 14 bases lay between the germline ends. CDR1 is MGHRA, CDR2 YSYEKL, per germline. This chain's CDR3 is CASRQQGRDTEAFF. For the CDR3, the DNA is TGCGCCAGCAGGCAACAGGGTAGGGACACTGAAGCTTTCTTT.

The chain has TRBV5-1 and TRBJ1-4, with unresolved D. CDR3 length: 14 residues. Germline CDR1 and CDR2: SGHRS and YFSETQ. V shed 0 bases and J shed 6 bases, with 9 bases lying between them. The chain's CDR3 is CASSLGPGDEKLFF. CDR3 bases: TGCGCCAGCAGCTTGGGCCCCGGAGATGAAAAACTGTTTTTT.

V gene TRBV11-3 combines with J gene TRBJ1-1; no reliable D call. The CDR3 spans 14 residues. V lost 2 bases to trimming and J lost 2 bases, with 9 bases between them. Germline CDR1 reads SGHNT; CDR2 reads YENEEA. The CDR3 protein is CASSLSRLNTEAFF. CDR3 DNA sequence: TGTGCCAGCAGCTTATCCAGACTCAACACTGAAGCTTTCTTT.

The chain couples TRBV9 to TRBJ2-3; TRBD2 matches at 12 bases. Trimming took 3 bases from V and 0 from J; bases not matched to a gene: 2. The CDR3 loop spans 16 amino acids. In germline, CDR1 is SGDLS, CDR2 YYNGEE. The CDR3 here is CASSALAGGSTDTQYF. CDR3 in DNA: TGTGCCAGCAGCGCGCTAGCGGGGGGGAGCACAGATACGCAGTATTTT.

This clone occurred a few times. The chain couples TRBV2 to TRBJ1-5; 8 nucleotides agree with TRBD1. CDR1 and CDR2 (germline): SNHLY, FYNNEI. J was trimmed by 5 bases and V by 4 bases; bases with no gene match: 7. The CDR3 has 15 amino acids. CDR3 nucleotides: TGTGCCAGCAGTGCAACGGACAGGGACGATCAGCCCCAGCATTTT. Its protein is CASSATDRDDQPQHF.

This chain uses TRBV10-3 with TRBJ2-3, with D perhaps matching TRBD2 (5 bases). Germline CDR1 reads ENHRY; CDR2 reads SYGVKD. The CDR3 loop spans 15 amino acids. V was shortened by 0 bases and J by 2 bases, with 9 bases between the two germline ends. This chain's CDR3 is CAISESSGDTDTQYF. The CDR3 DNA follows: TGTGCCATCAGTGAGTCGAGCGGAGACACAGATACGCAGTATTTT.

The CDR3 loop reads CASSTDYTGELFF. CDR3 coding DNA: TGTGCCAGCAGTACAGACTACACCGGGGAGCTGTTTTTT. The chain has TRBV2 and TRBJ2-2; no reliable D call. Per the germline V gene, CDR1 is SNHLY and CDR2 is FYNNEI. Trimming shortened V by 5 bases and J by 3 bases, and 7 bases separated the two germline ends. The CDR3 contains 13 residues. The full variable domain, with the rest looked up from reference TRBV2 and TRBJ2-2, is EPEVTQTPSHQVTQMGQEVILRCVPISNHLYFYWYRQILGQKVEFLVSFYNNEISEKSEIFDDQFSVERPDGSNFTLKIRSTKLEDSAMYFCASSTDYTGELFFGEGSRLTVL.

The V call is TRBV9, the J call TRBJ2-5, with D perhaps TRBD2 (7 bases). Deletions cut 4 bases from V and 4 bases from J, with 11 bases between. Germline-derived CDR1 and CDR2 are SGDLS and YYNGEE. This CDR3 comprises 13 residues. The CDR3 loop is CASSRGAAETQYF. The CDR3 DNA is TGTGCCAGCAGCCGGGGGGCCGCAGAGACCCAGTACTTC.

This sequence joins TRBV7-9 and TRBJ2-2; D is unresolved. With 3 bases removed from V and 1 base from J, the gap between germline ends came to 0 bases. Germline V gene data show CDR1 as SEHNR and CDR2 as FQNEAQ (reference sequence). The CDR3 is 12 residues long. The CDR3 region is CASSLNTGELFF. CDR3 DNA sequence: TGTGCCAGCAGCTTGAACACCGGGGAGCTGTTTTTT.

The genes are TRBV2 and TRBJ1-2; D unclear. The germline gives CDR1 SNHLY, CDR2 FYNNEI. The CDR3 consists of 13 residues. V was shortened by 2 bases and J by 8 bases, with 12 bases between the two germline ends. In DNA, the CDR3 is TGTGCCAGCAGTGAACTACTCTTGGGGGGCTACACCTTC. It encodes CASSELLLGGYTF.

V gene TRBV7-7 combines with J gene TRBJ2-7; D remains unclear. CDR1 is SSHAT and CDR2 is FNYEAQ in the germline V gene (reference sequence). The CDR3 contains 14 residues. V dropped 3 bases and J dropped 1 base, with 10 bases sitting between them. The CDR3 region is CASSFRASSYEQYF. The CDR3 DNA sequence: TGTGCCAGCAGCTTTAGAGCGTCTTCCTACGAGCAGTACTTC.

The chain links TRBV5-1 to TRBJ1-4; the D is unclear. Germline CDR1 and CDR2: SGHRS and YFSETQ. The CDR3 has 14 amino acids. V lost 5 bases to trimming and J lost 0 bases, with 8 bases between them. The CDR3 here is CASSLGTTNEKLFF. The CDR3 nucleotides are TGCGCCAGCAGTCTGGGGACAACTAATGAAAAACTGTTTTTT.

V usage is TRBV6-5 and J usage is TRBJ2-3; no clear D. The length of the CDR3 is 14 residues. CDR1 is MNHEY and CDR2 is SVGAGI in the germline V gene. V lost 5 bases, J lost 2 bases, and 11 bases lay in between. CDR3 nucleotides: TGTGCCAGCAGTCCCTGGGTGTACACAGATACGCAGTATTTT. It yields the protein CASSPWVYTDTQYF.

V gene TRBV28 combines with J gene TRBJ2-7; the D gene is possibly TRBD2 (7 bases). The CDR3 sequence is 15 residues long. V lost 6 bases and J lost 5, with 20 bases in between. In germline, CDR1 is MDHEN, CDR2 SYDVKM. This CDR3 is CASRKPGRGAHEQYF. The CDR3 DNA reads as TGTGCCAGCAGAAAACCGGGACGGGGGGCCCACGAGCAGTACTTC.